Listed below are T cell receptor beta chains from one sample, sequenced in a study of identifying expanded T cells in peripheral blood. Libraries were prepared by immunoSEQ multiplex PCR; TCRdb keeps only in-frame clonotypes and omits some of them. Seen here are about 90,000 clones, approximately 85% observed once, and the top ten hold approximately 5.3%. The sample was blood. Source of these receptors: a person between 18 and 69 years old in good health. Both conserved end residues are part of each CDR3. Fields, in order: V gene, clone size, J gene, D gene, CDR3 length, CDR3 DNA, CDR3 protein. The D gene is left open where the match is weak. The size field is filled for only some rows; it gives once, few, many or a size class.

>TRBV11-2|.|TRBJ1-1|.|12
TGTGCCAGCAGCTATGGGGGGACTGAAGCTTTCTTT
CASSYGGTEAFF
>TRBV7-3|.|TRBJ2-3|.|16
TGTGCCAGCAGCTTACGGGACTTTCATAGCACAGATACGCAGTATTTT
CASSLRDFHSTDTQYF
>TRBV4-1|.|TRBJ2-5|TRBD2|16
TGCGCCAGCAGCCAAGATCCGGCGGGGGGGAAAGAGACCCAGTACTTC
CASSQDPAGGKETQYF
>TRBV6-6|.|TRBJ1-1|.|13
TGTGCCAGCAGTCCCCGGGGTCCCACTGAAGCTTTCTTT
CASSPRGPTEAFF
>TRBV7-9|.|TRBJ2-1|.|14
TGTGCCAGCAGCTTAACCACTAGCTTGGATGAGCAGTTCTTC
CASSLTTSLDEQFF
>TRBV4-3|.|TRBJ1-1|.|12
TGCGCCAGCAGCCAAGGTTATGGCGAAGCTTTCTTT
CASSQGYGEAFF
>TRBV27|.|TRBJ2-7|.|14
TGTGCCAGCAGTTTATCGAAGGGCGGCTACGAGCAGTACTTC
CASSLSKGGYEQYF
>TRBV5-6|.|TRBJ2-7|.|12
TGTGCCAGCAGCTGGGGCTACTACGAGCAGTACTTC
CASSWGYYEQYF
>TRBV4-1|.|TRBJ2-3|.|12
TGCGCCAGCAGCCAAGGTCTTGATACGCAGTATTTT
CASSQGLDTQYF
>TRBV21-1|once|TRBJ2-7|.|17
TGTGCCAGCAGCATACAACCGAACAGGGGAACGGACTACGAGCAGTACTTC
CASSIQPNRGTDYEQYF
>TRBV30|once|TRBJ1-2|.|12
TGTGCCTGGGGGGATGTGATCTATGGCTACACCTTC
CAWGDVIYGYTF
>TRBV2|.|TRBJ1-6|TRBD1|15
TGTGCCAGCAGTGACGACAGGGTTGGGAATTCACCCCTCCACTTT
CASSDDRVGNSPLHF
>TRBV7-6|.|TRBJ2-7|.|18
TGTGCCAGCAGCTTGGGGGAGCCGTATCCTGGGTTCCACTACGAGCAGTACTTC
CASSLGEPYPGFHYEQYF